This T cell receptor beta chain was recorded in a study of identical twins. V was shortened by 1 base and J by 10 bases, with 14 bases between the two germline ends. This CDR3 comprises 15 residues. This clonotype was recorded many times. TCRdb itself ran the 5' RACE reads through MiXCR, one entry per CDR3 protein. The profile shows fewer than 650,000 distinct CDR3 sequences, roughly 7.1% of them singletons. The data were also submitted as part of a second study, on yellow fever vaccine responses in identical twins.

The receptor was isolated from a woman under 30 in good health. The sample consisted of PBMCs. J is TRBJ1-6 and V is TRBV12-3 or TRBV12-4; D is perhaps TRBD1 (5 bases). This CDR3 reads CASSLGSGGGSPLHF. For the CDR3, the DNA is TGTGCCAGCAGTTTAGGGTCCGGGGGTGGGTCACCCCTCCACTTT.